This T cell receptor (beta chain) is drawn from a study of cytomegalovirus exposure and HLA in healthy donors. In the study overall: Later, an analysis reported that the 120 or so validation repertoires had used the same platform as the 550 to 750 first-cohort repertoires.

The trim removed 4 bases at V and 4 bases at J, leaving 0 bases unmatched. From germline, CDR1 is DFQATT and CDR2 SNEGSKA (reference sequence). The CDR3 runs 11 residues. Method: immunoSEQ multiplex PCR; TCRdb's copy keeps in-frame clones and lacks some. The sample consists of more than 20,000 clones, 95% to 97% of them appearing once. This clonotype originated in a man aged 25-40 years in good health and CMV-seropositive. The specimen was PBMCs. The V and J genes are TRBV20-1 and TRBJ1-1, with 7 bases lining up with TRBD1. The CDR3 here is CSATGGTEAFF. DNA of the CDR3: TGCAGTGCTACAGGGGGCACTGAAGCTTTCTTT.